This TCR beta chain is from a study of cytomegalovirus exposure and HLA in healthy donors. The ends lost 4 bases at V and 4 bases at J; junction bases unmatched: 8. The germline CDR1 and CDR2 sequences are SGHKS and YYEKEE (reference sequence). CDR3 length: 16 residues. On this clone itself: Its specificity is not known.

Only in-frame clones appear in the TCRdb table, and some are missing; sequencing was by immunoSEQ multiplex PCR. The profile shows some 170,000 clones, approximately 87% of them singletons. Study findings and constraints: The classifier was said to identify cytomegalovirus status with high specificity and sensitivity.

This chain connects TRBV5-5 to TRBJ2-3; TRBD1 matches 11 bases. This TCR came from a woman aged 25 to 39 in good health and CMV-seronegative. Material: PBMCs. CDR3 amino acids: CASSPYPGQGADTQYF. Written as DNA, the CDR3 is TGTGCCAGCAGCCCGTACCCGGGACAGGGGGCAGATACGCAGTATTTT.